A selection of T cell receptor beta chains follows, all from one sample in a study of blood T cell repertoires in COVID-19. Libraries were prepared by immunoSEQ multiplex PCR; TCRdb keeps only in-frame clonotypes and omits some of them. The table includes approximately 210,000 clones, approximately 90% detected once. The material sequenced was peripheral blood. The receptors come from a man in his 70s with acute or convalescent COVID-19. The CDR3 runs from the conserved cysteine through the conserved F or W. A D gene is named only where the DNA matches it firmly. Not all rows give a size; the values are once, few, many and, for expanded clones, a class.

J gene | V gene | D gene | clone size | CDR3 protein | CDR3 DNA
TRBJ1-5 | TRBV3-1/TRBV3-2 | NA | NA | CASSPLPVVQPQHF | TGTGCCAGCAGCCCCCTCCCTGTTGTTCAGCCCCAGCATTTT
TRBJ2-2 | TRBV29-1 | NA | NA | CSVVQGLNTGELFF | TGCAGCGTTGTTCAGGGCCTGAACACCGGGGAGCTGTTTTTT
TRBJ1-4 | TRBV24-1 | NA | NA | CATSDLRGNEKLFF | TGTGCCACCAGTGATTTGCGCGGGAATGAAAAACTGTTTTTT
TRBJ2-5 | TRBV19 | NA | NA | CASSIGLLRGVQETQYF | TGTGCCAGTAGTATAGGACTCCTACGCGGGGTTCAAGAGACCCAGTACTTC
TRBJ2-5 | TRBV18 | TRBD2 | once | CASSPPVLLKSGSGLETQYF | TGTGCCAGCTCACCACCGGTATTATTGAAGAGCGGGAGTGGGCTAGAGACCCAGTACTTC
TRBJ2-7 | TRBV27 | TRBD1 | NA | CASSPRTGGYEQYF | TGTGCCAGCAGTCCCCGGACAGGGGGCTACGAGCAGTACTTC
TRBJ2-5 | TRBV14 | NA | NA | CASSQDPNRRGTQYF | TGTGCCAGCAGCCAAGATCCCAACCGCCGAGGGACCCAGTACTTC
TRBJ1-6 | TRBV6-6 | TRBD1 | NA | CASRGRDSNSPLHF | TGTGCCAGCAGGGGACGGGACAGTAATTCACCCCTCCACTTT
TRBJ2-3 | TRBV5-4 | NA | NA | CASHKETSTDTQYF | TGTGCCAGCCACAAGGAGACTAGCACAGATACGCAGTATTTT
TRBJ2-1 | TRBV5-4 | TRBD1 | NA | CASRFRDRDNEQFF | TGTGCCAGCAGATTTAGGGACAGGGACAATGAGCAGTTCTTC
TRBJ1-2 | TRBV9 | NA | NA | CASSVAGGPLYGYTF | TGTGCCAGCAGCGTAGCTGGAGGGCCCCTCTATGGCTACACCTTC
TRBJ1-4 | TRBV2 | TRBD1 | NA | CASSLDRAGEKLFF | TGTGCCAGCAGTTTAGACAGGGCGGGGGAAAAACTGTTTTTT
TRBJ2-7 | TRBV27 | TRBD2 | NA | CASRDSGTGPYEQYF | TGTGCCAGCAGAGATAGCGGGACGGGGCCCTACGAGCAGTACTTC
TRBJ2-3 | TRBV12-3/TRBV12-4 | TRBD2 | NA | CASSFRLADTQYF | TGTGCCAGCAGTTTTAGACTAGCCGATACGCAGTATTTT
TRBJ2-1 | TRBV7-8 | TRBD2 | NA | CASSPRPSGRYRSYNEQFF | TGTGCCAGCAGCCCAAGGCCTAGCGGGAGGTACCGCTCCTACAATGAGCAGTTCTTC
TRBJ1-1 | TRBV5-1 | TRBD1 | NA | CASSPFTGVNTEAFF | TGCGCCAGCAGCCCCTTCACAGGGGTGAACACTGAAGCTTTCTTT
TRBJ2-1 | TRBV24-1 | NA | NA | CATSVQHEQFF | TGTGCCACCAGTGTACAGCATGAGCAGTTCTTC
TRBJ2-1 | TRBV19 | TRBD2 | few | CASSTRGLAGVEFF | TGTGCCAGTAGTACCAGGGGACTAGCGGGAGTGGAGTTCTTC
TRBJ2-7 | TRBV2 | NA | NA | CASNEGSYEQYF | TGTGCCAGCAATGAGGGGAGCTACGAGCAGTACTTC
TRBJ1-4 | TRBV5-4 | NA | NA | CASSPAQGKAEKLFF | TGTGCCAGCAGCCCGGCCCAGGGGAAGGCTGAAAAACTGTTTTTT
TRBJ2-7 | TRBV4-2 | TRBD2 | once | CASSHLELAGGYEQYF | TGTGCCAGCAGCCACCTAGAACTAGCGGGAGGCTACGAGCAGTACTTC
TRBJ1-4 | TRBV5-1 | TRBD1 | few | CASSTTGGSNEKLFF | TGCGCCAGCAGCACGACAGGGGGGTCAAATGAAAAACTGTTTTTT
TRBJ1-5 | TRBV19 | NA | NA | CASSRQYSNQPQHF | TGTGCCAGTAGTAGACAGTATAGCAATCAGCCCCAGCATTTT
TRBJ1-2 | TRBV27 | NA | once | CASSFRRGGGYTF | TGTGCCAGCAGTTTTCGCCGGGGGGGTGGCTACACCTTC
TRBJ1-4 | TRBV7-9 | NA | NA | CASSFSLRDQGNEKLFF | TGTGCCAGCAGCTTTAGCCTTAGGGACCAGGGGAATGAAAAACTGTTTTTT
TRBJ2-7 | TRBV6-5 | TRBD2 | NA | CASKPAGKFTYEQYF | TGTGCCAGCAAACCAGCGGGGAAATTCACCTACGAGCAGTACTTC
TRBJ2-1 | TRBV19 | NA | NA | CASSIGGGVNNEQFF | TGTGCCAGTAGTATTGGAGGTGGAGTAAACAATGAGCAGTTCTTC
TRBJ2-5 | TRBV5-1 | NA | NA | CASSLDQRTPTQYF | TGCGCCAGCAGCTTGGATCAGAGGACACCGACCCAGTACTTC
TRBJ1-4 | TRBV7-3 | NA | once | CASSFDWPKGEKLFF | TGTGCCAGCAGCTTCGATTGGCCGAAGGGGGAAAAACTGTTTTTT
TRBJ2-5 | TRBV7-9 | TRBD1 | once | CASSQGDRGQRETQYF | TGTGCCAGCAGCCAAGGGGACAGGGGGCAGCGAGAGACCCAGTACTTC
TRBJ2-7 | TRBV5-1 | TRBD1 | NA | CASRQGQGGSYEQYF | TGCGCCAGCAGACAGGGACAGGGGGGTTCCTACGAGCAGTACTTC
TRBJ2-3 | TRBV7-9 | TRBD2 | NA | CASSLGGSGRALGDTQYF | TGTGCCAGCAGCTTAGGCGGTAGCGGGAGGGCCCTCGGAGATACGCAGTATTTT
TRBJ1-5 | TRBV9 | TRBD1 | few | CASSAGTGGGQPQHF | TGTGCCAGCAGCGCCGGGACAGGGGGGGGTCAGCCCCAGCATTTT
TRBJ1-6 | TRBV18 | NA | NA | CASSPEGSPLYNSPLHF | TGTGCCAGCTCACCGGAAGGGAGCCCTCTGTATAATTCACCCCTCCACTTT
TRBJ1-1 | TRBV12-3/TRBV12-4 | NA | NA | CASSLTPNTEAFF | TGTGCCAGCAGTTTGACACCGAACACTGAAGCTTTCTTT
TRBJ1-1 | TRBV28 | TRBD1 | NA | CASSPDTGDYSEAFF | TGTGCCAGCAGCCCAGATACAGGGGATTACTCTGAAGCTTTCTTT
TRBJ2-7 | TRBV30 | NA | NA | CACQRGTPPSYEQYF | TGTGCCTGCCAACGGGGTACCCCGCCCTCCTACGAGCAGTACTTC
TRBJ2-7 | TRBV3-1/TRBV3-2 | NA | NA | CASSSGNEQYF | TGTGCCAGCAGCTCCGGGAACGAGCAGTACTTC
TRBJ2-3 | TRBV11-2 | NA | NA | CASSLEPGVSTDTQYF | TGTGCCAGCAGCTTAGAACCCGGGGTTAGCACAGATACGCAGTATTTT
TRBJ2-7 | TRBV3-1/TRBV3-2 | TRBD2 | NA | CASSPIYSGRAGRQYF | TGTGCCAGCAGCCCGATCTATAGCGGGAGGGCGGGTCGACAGTACTTC
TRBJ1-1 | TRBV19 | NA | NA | CASTTQGSLMNTEAFF | TGTGCCAGTACCACTCAGGGTTCCCTCATGAACACTGAAGCTTTCTTT
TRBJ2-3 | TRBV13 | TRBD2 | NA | CASSLTSGSPDTQYF | TGTGCCAGCAGCCTAACTAGCGGGAGTCCAGATACGCAGTATTTT
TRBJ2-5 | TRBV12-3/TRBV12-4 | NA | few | CASSWAFQTQYF | TGTGCCAGCAGTTGGGCCTTCCAGACCCAGTACTTC
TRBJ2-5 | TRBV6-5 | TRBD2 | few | CASSYVSTSGRETQYF | TGTGCCAGCAGTTACGTTTCAACTAGCGGGAGGGAGACCCAGTACTTC
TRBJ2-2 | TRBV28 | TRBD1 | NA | CASSSPTHRGTGELFF | TGTGCCAGCAGTTCACCGACACACAGGGGAACCGGGGAGCTGTTTTTT